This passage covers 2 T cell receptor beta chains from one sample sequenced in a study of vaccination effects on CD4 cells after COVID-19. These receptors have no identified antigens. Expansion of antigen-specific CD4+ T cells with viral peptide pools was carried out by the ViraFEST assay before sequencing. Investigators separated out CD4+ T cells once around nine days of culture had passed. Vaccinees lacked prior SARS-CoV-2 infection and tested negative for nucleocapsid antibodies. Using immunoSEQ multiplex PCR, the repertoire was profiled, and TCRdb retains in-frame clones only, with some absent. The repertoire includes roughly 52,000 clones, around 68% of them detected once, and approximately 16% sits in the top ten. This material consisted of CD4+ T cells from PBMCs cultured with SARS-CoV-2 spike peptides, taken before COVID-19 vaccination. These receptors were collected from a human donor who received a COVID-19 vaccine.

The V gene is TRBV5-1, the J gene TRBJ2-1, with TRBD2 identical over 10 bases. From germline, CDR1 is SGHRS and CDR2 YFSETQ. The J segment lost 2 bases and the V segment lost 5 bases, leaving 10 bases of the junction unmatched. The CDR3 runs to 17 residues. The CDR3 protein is CASRGVSSGSAYNEQFF. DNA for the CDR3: TGCGCCAGCAGGGGGGTGTCTAGCGGGAGTGCCTACAATGAGCAGTTCTTC.

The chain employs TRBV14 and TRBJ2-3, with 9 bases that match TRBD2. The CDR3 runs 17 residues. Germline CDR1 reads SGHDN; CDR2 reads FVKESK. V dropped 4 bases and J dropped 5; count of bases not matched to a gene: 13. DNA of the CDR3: TGTGCCAGCAGCCCGTATAGCGGGAGCCAAGGGGGAGATACGCAGTATTTT. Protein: CASSPYSGSQGGDTQYF.